This T cell receptor beta chain was recovered during a study of CD8 T cells in ankylosing spondylitis. The study, taken as a whole, reports: A TCR beta motif of 8 or 9 highly homologous variants appeared characteristic of ankylosing spondylitis blood.

Quantitative 5'-RACE with molecular barcodes produced the TCR beta libraries. TCRdb reprocessed the 5' RACE reads with MiXCR, giving one entry per CDR3 protein. The repertoire consists of around 890,000 distinct CDR3 sequences, with roughly 12% occurring once and the leading ten covering 0.51%. For this clonotype: Its antigen is unidentified.

V was cut by 2 bases and J by 1 base, with 11 bases left in between. Germline-derived CDR1 and CDR2 are DFQATT and SNEGSKA (reference sequence). This CDR3 contains 14 residues. Sequenced material: blood, either unsorted or a sorted T cell fraction (not recorded which). The sequence came from a male donor with ankylosing spondylitis. The chain couples TRBV20-1 to TRBJ1-1; D is uncertain. The CDR3 DNA follows: TGCAGTGCTAGAACCTCTCCAGGGAACACTGAAGCTTTCTTT. It translates to CSARTSPGNTEAFF.